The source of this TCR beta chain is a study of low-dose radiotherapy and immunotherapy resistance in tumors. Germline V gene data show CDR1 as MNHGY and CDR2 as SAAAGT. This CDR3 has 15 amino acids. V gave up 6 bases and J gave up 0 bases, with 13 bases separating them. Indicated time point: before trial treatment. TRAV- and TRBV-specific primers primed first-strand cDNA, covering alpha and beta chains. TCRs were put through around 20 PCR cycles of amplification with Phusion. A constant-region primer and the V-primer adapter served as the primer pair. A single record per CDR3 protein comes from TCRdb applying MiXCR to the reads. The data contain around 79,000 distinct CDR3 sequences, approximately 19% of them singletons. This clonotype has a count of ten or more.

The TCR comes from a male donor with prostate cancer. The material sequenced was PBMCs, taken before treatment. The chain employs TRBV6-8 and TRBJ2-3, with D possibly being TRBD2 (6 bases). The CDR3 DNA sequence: TGTGCCAGCAGAGGAGGGCCAACTAGCACAGATACGCAGTATTTT. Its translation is CASRGGPTSTDTQYF.